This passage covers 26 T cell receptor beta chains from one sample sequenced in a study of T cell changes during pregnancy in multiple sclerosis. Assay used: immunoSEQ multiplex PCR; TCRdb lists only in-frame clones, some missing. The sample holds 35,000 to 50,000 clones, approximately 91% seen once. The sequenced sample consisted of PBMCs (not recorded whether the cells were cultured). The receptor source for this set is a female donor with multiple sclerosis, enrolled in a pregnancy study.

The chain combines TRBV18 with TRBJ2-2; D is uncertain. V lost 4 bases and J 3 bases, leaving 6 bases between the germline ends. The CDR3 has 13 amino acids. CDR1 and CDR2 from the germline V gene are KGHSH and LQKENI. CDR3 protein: CASSREDTGELFF. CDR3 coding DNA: TGTGCCAGCTCACGTGAGGACACCGGGGAGCTGTTTTTT.

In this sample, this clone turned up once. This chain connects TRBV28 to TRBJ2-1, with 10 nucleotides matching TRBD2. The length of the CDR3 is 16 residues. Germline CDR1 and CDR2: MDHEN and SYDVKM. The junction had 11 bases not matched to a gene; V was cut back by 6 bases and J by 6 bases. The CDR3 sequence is CASSLRGAGGINEQFF. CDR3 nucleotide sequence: TGTGCCAGCAGCCTCCGTGGAGCGGGAGGGATCAATGAGCAGTTCTTC.

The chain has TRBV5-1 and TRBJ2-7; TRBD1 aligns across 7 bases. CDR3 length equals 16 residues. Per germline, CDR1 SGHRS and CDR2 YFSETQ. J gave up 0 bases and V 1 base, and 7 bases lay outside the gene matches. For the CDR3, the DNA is TGCGCCAGCAGCTTGCGAGGGGGCACCTACTCCTACGAGCAGTACTTC. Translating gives CASSLRGGTYSYEQYF.

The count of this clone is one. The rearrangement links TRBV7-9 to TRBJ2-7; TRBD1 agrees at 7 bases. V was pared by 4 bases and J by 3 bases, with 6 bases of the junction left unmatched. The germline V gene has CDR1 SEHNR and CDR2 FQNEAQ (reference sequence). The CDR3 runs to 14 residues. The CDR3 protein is CASSSGQAGYEQYF. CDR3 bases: TGTGCCAGCAGCTCCGGACAGGCCGGCTACGAGCAGTACTTC.

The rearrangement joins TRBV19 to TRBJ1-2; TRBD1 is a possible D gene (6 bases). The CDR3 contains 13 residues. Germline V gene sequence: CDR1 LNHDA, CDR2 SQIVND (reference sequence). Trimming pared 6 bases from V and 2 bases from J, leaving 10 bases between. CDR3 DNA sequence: TGTGCCAGTAGCCCGGACAGCAACTATGGCTACACCTTC. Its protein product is CASSPDSNYGYTF.

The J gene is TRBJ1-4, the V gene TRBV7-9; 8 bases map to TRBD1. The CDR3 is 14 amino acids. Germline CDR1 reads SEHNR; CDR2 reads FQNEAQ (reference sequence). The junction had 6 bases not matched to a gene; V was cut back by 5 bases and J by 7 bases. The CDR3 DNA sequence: TGTGCCAGCAGCGCACCGACAGGGGCTGAAAAACTGTTTTTT. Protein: CASSAPTGAEKLFF.

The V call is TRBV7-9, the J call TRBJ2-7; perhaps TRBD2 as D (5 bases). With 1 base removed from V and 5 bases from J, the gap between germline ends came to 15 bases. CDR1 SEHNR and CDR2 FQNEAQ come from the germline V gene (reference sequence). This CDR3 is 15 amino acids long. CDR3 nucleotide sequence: TGTGCCAGCAGCTTAGGGACCCAGAGGGTCGACGAGCAGTACTTC. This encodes CASSLGTQRVDEQYF.

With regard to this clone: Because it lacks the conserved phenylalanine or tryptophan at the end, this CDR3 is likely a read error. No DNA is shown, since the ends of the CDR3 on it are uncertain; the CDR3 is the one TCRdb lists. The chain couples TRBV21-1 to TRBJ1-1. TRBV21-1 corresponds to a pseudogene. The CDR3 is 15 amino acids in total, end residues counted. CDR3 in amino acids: CASPLVRPRKSNYKI.

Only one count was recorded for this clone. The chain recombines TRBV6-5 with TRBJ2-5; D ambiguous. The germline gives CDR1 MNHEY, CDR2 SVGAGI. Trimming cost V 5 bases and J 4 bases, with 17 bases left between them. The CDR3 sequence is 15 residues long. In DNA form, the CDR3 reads TGTGCCAGCAGTCCTCCGGGCCGATTGGGAGAGACCCAGTACTTC. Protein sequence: CASSPPGRLGETQYF.

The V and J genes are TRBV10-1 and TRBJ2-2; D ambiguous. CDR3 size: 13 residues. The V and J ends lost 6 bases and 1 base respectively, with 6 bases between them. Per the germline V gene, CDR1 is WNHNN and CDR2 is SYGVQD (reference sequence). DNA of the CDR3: TGCGCCAGCAGCGATCAGAACACCGGGGAGCTGTTTTTT. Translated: CASSDQNTGELFF.

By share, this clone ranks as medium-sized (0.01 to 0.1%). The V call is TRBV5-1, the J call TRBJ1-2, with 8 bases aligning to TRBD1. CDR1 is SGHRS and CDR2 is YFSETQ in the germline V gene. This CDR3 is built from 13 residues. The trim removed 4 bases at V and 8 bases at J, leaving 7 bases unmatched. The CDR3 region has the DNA TGCGCCAGCAGCCCCGGACAGGGCGAGGGCTACACCTTC. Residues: CASSPGQGEGYTF.

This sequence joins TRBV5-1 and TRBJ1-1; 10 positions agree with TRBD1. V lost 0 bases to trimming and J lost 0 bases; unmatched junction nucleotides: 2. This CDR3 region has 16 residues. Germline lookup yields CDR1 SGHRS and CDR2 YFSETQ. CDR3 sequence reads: CASSLGQGAVNTEAFF. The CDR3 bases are TGCGCCAGCAGCTTGGGACAGGGGGCGGTGAACACTGAAGCTTTCTTT.

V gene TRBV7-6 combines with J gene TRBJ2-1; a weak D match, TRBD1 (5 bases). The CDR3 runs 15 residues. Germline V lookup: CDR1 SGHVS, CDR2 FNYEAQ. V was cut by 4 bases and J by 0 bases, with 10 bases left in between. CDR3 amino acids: CASSSTVSSYNEQFF. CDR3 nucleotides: TGTGCCAGCAGCTCGACAGTCAGCTCCTACAATGAGCAGTTCTTC.

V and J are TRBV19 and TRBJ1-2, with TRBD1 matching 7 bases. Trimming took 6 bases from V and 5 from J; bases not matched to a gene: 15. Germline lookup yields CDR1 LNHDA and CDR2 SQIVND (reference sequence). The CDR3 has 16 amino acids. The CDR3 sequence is CASRPQTGYELYGYTF. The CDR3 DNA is TGTGCCAGTAGACCACAGACAGGGTATGAGCTTTATGGCTACACCTTC.

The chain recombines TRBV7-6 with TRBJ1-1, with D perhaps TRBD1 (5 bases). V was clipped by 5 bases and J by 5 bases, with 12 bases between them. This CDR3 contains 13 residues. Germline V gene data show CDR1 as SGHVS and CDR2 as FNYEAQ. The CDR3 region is CASSPSRGTEAFF. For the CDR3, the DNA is TGTGCCAGCAGCCCCTCACGGGGGACTGAAGCTTTCTTT.

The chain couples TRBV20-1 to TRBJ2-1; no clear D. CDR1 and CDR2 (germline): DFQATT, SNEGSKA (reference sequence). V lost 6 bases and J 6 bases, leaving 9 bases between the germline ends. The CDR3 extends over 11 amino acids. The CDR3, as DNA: TGCAGTGCGAGGAACTTCAATGAGCAGTTCTTC. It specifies CSARNFNEQFF.

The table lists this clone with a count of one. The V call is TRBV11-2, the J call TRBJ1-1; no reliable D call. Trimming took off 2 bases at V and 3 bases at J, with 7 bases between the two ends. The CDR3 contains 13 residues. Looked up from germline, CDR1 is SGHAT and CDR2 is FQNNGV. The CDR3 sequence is CASSLTDHTEAFF. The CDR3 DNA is TGTGCCAGCAGCTTAACCGACCACACTGAAGCTTTCTTT.

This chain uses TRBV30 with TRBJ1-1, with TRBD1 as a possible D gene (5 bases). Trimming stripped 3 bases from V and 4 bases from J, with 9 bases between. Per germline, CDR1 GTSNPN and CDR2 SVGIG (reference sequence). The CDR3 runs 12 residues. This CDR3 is CAWRGGGTEAFF. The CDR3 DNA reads TGTGCCTGGAGGGGGGGTGGCACTGAAGCTTTCTTT.

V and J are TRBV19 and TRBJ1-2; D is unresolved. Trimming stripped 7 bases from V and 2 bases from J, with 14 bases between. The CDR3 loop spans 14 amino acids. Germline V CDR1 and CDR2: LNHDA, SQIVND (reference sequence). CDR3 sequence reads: CASTTEYTNYGYTF. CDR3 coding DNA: TGTGCCAGTACCACAGAATACACAAACTATGGCTACACCTTC.

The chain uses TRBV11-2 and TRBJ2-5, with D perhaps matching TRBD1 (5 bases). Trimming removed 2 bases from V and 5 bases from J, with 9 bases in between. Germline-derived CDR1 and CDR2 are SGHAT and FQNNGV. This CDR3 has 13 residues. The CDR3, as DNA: TGTGCCAGCAGCTTAACTTGGGGCGAGACCCAGTACTTC. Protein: CASSLTWGETQYF.

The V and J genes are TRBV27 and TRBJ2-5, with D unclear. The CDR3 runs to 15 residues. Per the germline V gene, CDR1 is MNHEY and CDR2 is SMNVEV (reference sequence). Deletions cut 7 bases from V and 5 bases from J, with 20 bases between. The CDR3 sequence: CASTLNLRNMETQYF. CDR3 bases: TGTGCCAGCACCCTTAACTTAAGGAATATGGAGACCCAGTACTTC.

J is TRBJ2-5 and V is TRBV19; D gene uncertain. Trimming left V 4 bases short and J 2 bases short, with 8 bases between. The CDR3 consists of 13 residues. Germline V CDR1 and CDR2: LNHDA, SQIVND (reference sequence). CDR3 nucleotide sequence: TGTGCCAGTAGTACTGGCATACAAGAGACCCAGTACTTC. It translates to CASSTGIQETQYF. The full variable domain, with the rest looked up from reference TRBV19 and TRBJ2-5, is DGGITQSPKYLFRKEGQNVTLSCEQNLNHDAMYWYRQDPGQGLRLIYYSQIVNDFQKGDIAEGYSVSREKKESFPLTVTSAQKNPTAFYLCASSTGIQETQYFGPGTRLLVL.

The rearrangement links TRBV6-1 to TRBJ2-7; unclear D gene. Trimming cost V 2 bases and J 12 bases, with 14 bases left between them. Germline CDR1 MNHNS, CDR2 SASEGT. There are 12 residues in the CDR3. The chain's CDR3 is CASSELWGLLYF. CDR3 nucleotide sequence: TGTGCCAGCAGTGAACTATGGGGTTTGCTGTACTTC.

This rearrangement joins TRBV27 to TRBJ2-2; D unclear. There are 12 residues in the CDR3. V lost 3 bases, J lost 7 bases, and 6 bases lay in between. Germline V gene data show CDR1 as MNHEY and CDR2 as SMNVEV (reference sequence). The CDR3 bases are TGTGCCAGCAGTTTCAAGGGCGGGGAGCTGTTTTTT. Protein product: CASSFKGGELFF.

CDR3 sequence reads: CASSVTESYGYTF. The CDR3 coding sequence is TGTGCCAGCAGTGTAACGGAGTCCTATGGCTACACCTTC. The genes are TRBV6-1 and TRBJ1-2, with D unclear. This CDR3 has 13 amino acids. Germline CDR1 MNHNS, CDR2 SASEGT. Trimming took off 4 bases at V and 4 bases at J, with 10 bases between the two ends.

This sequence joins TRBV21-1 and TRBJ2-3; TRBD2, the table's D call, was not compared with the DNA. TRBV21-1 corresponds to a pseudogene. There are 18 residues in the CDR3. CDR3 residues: CASSHTLAGGSGTDTQYF. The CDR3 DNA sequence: TGTGCCAGCAGCCATACACTAGCGGGAGGATCCGGCACAGATACGCAGTATTTT.